What follows are 29 T cell receptor beta chains derived from one specimen sequenced in a study of PD-1 blockade in mismatch repair-deficient tumors. Profiling relied on immunoSEQ multiplex PCR, and the TCRdb table lists in-frame clones only, not all of them. The sample lists around 130,000 clones, about 88% occurring once. Material: peripheral blood, obtained 70 to 73 weeks after starting pembrolizumab. Every receptor here comes from an adult with mismatch repair-deficient cancer.

The chain recombines TRBV27 with TRBJ2-1; 9 bases are shared with TRBD2. This CDR3 comprises 19 residues. J gave up 8 bases and V 3 bases, and 20 bases lay outside the gene matches. CDR1 and CDR2 (germline): MNHEY, SMNVEV (reference sequence). The CDR3 sequence: CASSFPGVVGGRAGDEQFF. DNA for the CDR3: TGTGCCAGCAGTTTCCCGGGGGTGGTTGGCGGGAGGGCCGGGGATGAGCAGTTCTTC.

This chain joins TRBV7-9 and TRBJ2-2; tentative D call: TRBD1 (6 bases). The germline V gene has CDR1 SEHNR and CDR2 FQNEAQ (reference sequence). V was trimmed by 6 bases and J by 3 bases, leaving 11 bases between them. The CDR3 loop spans 14 amino acids. In DNA, the CDR3 is TGTGCCAGCAGTTTCGACAGGTACACCGGGGAGCTGTTTTTT. This encodes CASSFDRYTGELFF.

CDR3: CASSMTPSGGEAYEQYF. For the CDR3, the DNA is TGTGCCAGCAGCATGACTCCTAGCGGAGGGGAGGCCTACGAGCAGTACTTC. This rearrangement joins TRBV5-6 to TRBJ2-7; 7 bases are a match to TRBD2. Trimming took 4 bases from V and 2 from J; bases not matched to a gene: 15. CDR1 and CDR2 from the germline V gene are SGHDT and YYEEEE. The CDR3 spans 17 residues.

This clone has just one count. The chain combines TRBV14 with TRBJ2-3; D gene ambiguous. Germline V lookup: CDR1 SGHDN, CDR2 FVKESK. The CDR3 runs 13 residues. The ends were cut back, 3 bases at V and 2 bases at J, with 6 bases in the middle. The CDR3 DNA follows: TGTGCCAGCAGCCAGGCCCTCACAGATACGCAGTATTTT. This encodes CASSQALTDTQYF.

This chain connects TRBV27 to TRBJ1-4, with 9 bases that match TRBD1. There are 15 residues in the CDR3. The germline gives CDR1 MNHEY, CDR2 SMNVEV (reference sequence). V was clipped by 6 bases and J by 0 bases; unmatched bases: 2. Written as DNA, the CDR3 is TGTGCCAGCAGGTGGACAGGGGCAACTAATGAAAAACTGTTTTTT. Translated: CASRWTGATNEKLFF.

V and J are TRBV28 and TRBJ2-1; 9 positions match TRBD1. Germline CDR1 and CDR2: MDHEN and SYDVKM. The CDR3 totals 15 residues. J was trimmed by 2 bases and V by 7 bases; bases with no gene match: 6. In nucleotides, the CDR3 is TGTGCCAGCACCTGGGGACAGGGAACCTACAATGAGCAGTTCTTC. It yields the protein CASTWGQGTYNEQFF. The whole variable domain, remainder taken from reference TRBV28 and TRBJ2-1, is DVKVTQSSRYLVKRTGEKVFLECVQDMDHENMFWYRQDPGLGLRLIYFSYDVKMKEKGDIPEGYSVSREKKERFSLILESASTNQTSMYLCASTWGQGTYNEQFFGPGTRLTVL.

The J gene is TRBJ1-3, the V gene TRBV11-2, with TRBD1 matching 7 bases. Losses at the gene ends were 3 bases for V and 4 bases for J; bases not matched to a gene: 15. The CDR3 length is 18 residues. Germline CDR1 and CDR2: SGHAT and FQNNGV. The CDR3 sequence: CASSLNRGILLPGNTIYF. CDR3 sequence (DNA): TGTGCCAGCAGCTTGAACAGGGGCATCTTACTCCCAGGAAACACCATATATTTT.

J is TRBJ2-1 and V is TRBV27; 8 bases fit TRBD2. Germline lookup yields CDR1 MNHEY and CDR2 SMNVEV (reference sequence). Germline trimming cut 5 bases from V and 5 bases from J; bases unmatched to any gene: 11. This CDR3 is built from 16 residues. The CDR3 coding sequence is TGTGCCAGCAGTCTCCTGGCGGGAGGCCTGAACAATGAGCAGTTCTTC. Protein sequence: CASSLLAGGLNNEQFF.

The genes are TRBV10-3 and TRBJ2-1; D is ambiguous. Looked up from germline, CDR1 is ENHRY and CDR2 is SYGVKD. V lost 5 bases and J lost 6, with 5 bases in between. This CDR3 has 11 amino acids. Here the CDR3 reads CAISSTNEQFF. The DNA of the CDR3 is TGTGCCATCAGTTCCACCAATGAGCAGTTCTTC.

The chain joins TRBV19 to TRBJ1-2; D call uncertain. V was clipped by 4 bases and J by 5 bases, with 11 bases between them. CDR1 is LNHDA, CDR2 SQIVND, per germline (reference sequence). CDR3 length: 13 residues. CDR3 in amino acids: CASSTSTGYGYTF. Here the CDR3 DNA reads TGTGCCAGTAGTACGTCCACGGGGTATGGCTACACCTTC.

Written as DNA, the CDR3 is TGCGCCAGCAGCTTGGAATTTCATAAAAGGTACGAGCAGTACTTC. Its translation: CASSLEFHKRYEQYF. The chain joins TRBV5-1 to TRBJ2-7; D is unresolved. CDR3 length: 15 amino acids. Trimming removed 0 bases at V and 4 bases at J, with 14 bases between. The germline V gene has CDR1 SGHRS and CDR2 YFSETQ.

This sequence joins TRBV30 and TRBJ1-4, with TRBD1 as a possible D gene (5 bases). Between the trimmed V and J ends, which lost 0 bases and 7 bases, there was a span of 15 bases. This CDR3 comprises 15 residues. The V gene's germline CDR1 is GTSNPN and CDR2 SVGIG (reference sequence). This CDR3 reads CAWSVPSPRGEKLFF. CDR3 bases: TGTGCCTGGAGTGTACCCTCCCCAAGGGGTGAAAAACTGTTTTTT.

This sequence joins TRBV6-1 and TRBJ2-1; TRBD2 agrees at 12 bases. V shed 8 bases, J shed 10 bases, and the junction held 3 bases outside the gene matches. The CDR3 is 12 residues long. From germline, CDR1 is MNHNS and CDR2 SASEGT. CDR3 DNA sequence: TGTGCCAGCTACGGACTAGCGGGAGAGCAGTTCTTC. Translated: CASYGLAGEQFF.

CDR3 residues: CASSLQRLDLAVSYEQYF. As DNA, the CDR3 is TGTGCCAGCAGCTTACAACGCCTAGATTTAGCAGTCTCCTACGAGCAGTACTTC. This rearrangement joins TRBV11-2 to TRBJ2-7; D is ambiguous. CDR1 and CDR2 (germline): SGHAT, FQNNGV. The CDR3 covers 18 residues. The V and J ends lost 2 bases and 0 bases respectively, with 20 bases between them.

The chain has TRBV7-2 and TRBJ2-5; D is undetermined. The CDR3 consists of 13 residues. Germline CDR1 and CDR2: SGHTA and FQGNSA. V was pared by 4 bases and J by 4 bases, with 10 bases between. The CDR3 protein is CASSSSLGETQYF. As DNA, the CDR3 is TGTGCCAGCAGCTCTTCTTTGGGAGAGACCCAGTACTTC.

The CDR3 sequence is CASSADGGNYGYTF. The CDR3 DNA reads TGTGCCAGCAGCGCAGACGGGGGGAACTATGGCTACACCTTC. The V call is TRBV5-4, the J call TRBJ1-2; TRBD1 might be the D (5 bases). This CDR3 is built from 14 residues. CDR1 and CDR2 from the germline V gene are SGHNT and YYREEE (reference sequence). V gave up 4 bases and J gave up 2 bases, with 12 bases separating them. Using reference TRBV5-4 and TRBJ1-2 for the parts outside the CDR3, the full variable domain is ETGVTQSPTHLIKTRGQQVTLRCSSQSGHNTVSWYQQALGQGPQFIFQYYREEENGRGNFPPRFSGLQFPNYSSELNVNALELDDSALYLCASSADGGNYGYTFGSGTRLTVV.

V gene TRBV14 combines with J gene TRBJ1-5; D not resolved. Germline-derived CDR1 and CDR2 are SGHDN and FVKESK. This CDR3 is 13 amino acids long. Trimming shortened V by 1 base and J by 3 bases, and 4 bases separated the two germline ends. In DNA, the CDR3 is TGTGCCAGCAGCCAAGGACACAATCAGCCCCAGCATTTT. Encoded protein: CASSQGHNQPQHF.

The chain carries TRBV30 and TRBJ2-1; D is perhaps TRBD2 (6 bases). CDR1 is GTSNPN, CDR2 SVGIG, per germline (reference sequence). The CDR3 totals 13 residues. V lost 5 bases, J lost 4 bases, and 12 bases lay in between. CDR3 bases: TGTGCCTGGGTAGCGGAACCTTACAATGAGCAGTTCTTC. Translated, it gives CAWVAEPYNEQFF.

The chain carries TRBV4-2 and TRBJ2-7; 13 bases agree with TRBD2. V lost 1 base to trimming and J lost 0 bases; unmatched junction nucleotides: 9. The CDR3 is made up of 19 amino acids. The germline V gene encodes CDR1 LGHNA and CDR2 YNFKEQ. The CDR3 region has the DNA TGTGCCAGCAGCCAAGTAGGAACTAGCGGGAGGGCCGTCTCCTACGAGCAGTACTTC. This translates into CASSQVGTSGRAVSYEQYF.

The J gene is TRBJ1-5, the V gene TRBV28, with 8 bases fitting TRBD1. V lost 7 bases and J lost 10; bases outside the gene matches: 9. The CDR3 is 13 amino acids. Germline CDR1 is MDHEN and CDR2 is SYDVKM. The CDR3 DNA is TGTGCCAGCAACGGACAGGGTGCCGTACCCCAGCATTTT. Translation gives CASNGQGAVPQHF.

J is TRBJ2-5 and V is TRBV11-3, with D unclear. This CDR3 is 12 amino acids long. Between the trimmed V and J ends, which lost 3 bases and 4 bases, there was a span of 6 bases. Germline CDR1 is SGHNT and CDR2 is YENEEA. CDR3 DNA sequence: TGTGCCAGCAGCTTTGTAGGAGAGACCCAGTACTTC. Protein sequence: CASSFVGETQYF.

The chain recombines TRBV27 with TRBJ2-1; a possible D gene is TRBD2 (5 bases). The V and J ends lost 5 bases and 3 bases respectively, with 14 bases between them. The CDR3 contains 15 residues. In germline, CDR1 is MNHEY, CDR2 SMNVEV (reference sequence). As DNA, the CDR3 is TGTGCCAGCAGTCCTACTAGGACCCTCTACAATGAGCAGTTCTTC. It yields the protein CASSPTRTLYNEQFF.

The chain is built from TRBV29-1 and TRBJ2-6; D may be TRBD2 (6 bases). Trimming stripped 0 bases from V and 2 bases from J, with 8 bases between. CDR3 length equals 15 residues. Looked up from germline, CDR1 is SQVTM and CDR2 is ANQGSEA. The CDR3 spells CSVEDREPGANVLTF. CDR3 sequence (DNA): TGCAGCGTTGAAGATCGGGAGCCTGGGGCCAACGTCCTGACTTTC.

The rearrangement uses TRBV11-2 and TRBJ2-5; 7 bases are shared with TRBD1. The germline V gene has CDR1 SGHAT and CDR2 FQNNGV. The CDR3 runs to 14 residues. V trimming: 6 bases; J trimming: 5 bases; junction bases outside the gene matches: 9. The CDR3 region has the DNA TGTGCCAGCAGTTCCGTTGACAGGGTCGAGACCCAGTACTTC. Its translation: CASSSVDRVETQYF.

The V call is TRBV5-6, the J call TRBJ1-1, with D possibly being TRBD1 (6 bases). Per germline, CDR1 SGHDT and CDR2 YYEEEE. This CDR3 has 14 residues. The V gene lost 8 bases and the J gene lost 5 bases, with 19 bases spanning the gap. The DNA for the CDR3 is TGTGCCAGTCACCCTCCGGGGGCTGAAACTGAAGCTTTCTTT. It codes for CASHPPGAETEAFF.

J is TRBJ1-3 and V is TRBV19; D uncertain. This CDR3 has 15 residues. V lost 3 bases and J 0 bases, leaving 9 bases between the germline ends. In germline, CDR1 is LNHDA, CDR2 SQIVND (reference sequence). The CDR3 sequence: CASSMEYYSGNTIYF. CDR3 coding DNA: TGTGCCAGTAGTATGGAGTATTACTCTGGAAACACCATATATTTT.

The sample holds one count of this clone. The chain uses TRBV6-5 and TRBJ1-2; 7 bases are shared with TRBD1. V was pared by 6 bases and J by 2 bases, with 6 bases of the junction left unmatched. Per the germline V gene, CDR1 is MNHEY and CDR2 is SVGAGI. There are 14 residues in the CDR3. CDR3 loop: CASRRQGTNYGYTF. The DNA for the CDR3 is TGTGCCAGCAGGCGACAGGGTACAAACTATGGCTACACCTTC.

The V call is TRBV5-1, the J call TRBJ2-1; 9 bases agree with TRBD2. The CDR3 length is 15 residues. The trim removed 0 bases at V and 6 bases at J, leaving 4 bases unmatched. CDR1 is SGHRS and CDR2 is YFSETQ in the germline V gene. CDR3 in DNA: TGCGCCAGCAGCTTGGTTGCGGGAGGGGGCAATGAGCAGTTCTTC. Protein product: CASSLVAGGGNEQFF.

The gene calls are TRBV5-1 and TRBJ2-7; maybe TRBD2 (5 bases). The CDR3 has 14 residues. Trimming pared 2 bases from V and 1 base from J, leaving 10 bases between. The germline CDR1 and CDR2 sequences are SGHRS and YFSETQ. The CDR3 sequence is CASSFFLASYEQYF. DNA for the CDR3: TGCGCCAGCAGCTTTTTCCTAGCTTCCTACGAGCAGTACTTC.